Shown below are 22 T cell receptor beta chains from a single sample sequenced in a study of Ad26.COV2.S vaccination and SARS-CoV-2 variants. Here immunoSEQ multiplex PCR was the method, and the copy in TCRdb shows in-frame clones only, minus some. The sample comprises some 640,000 clones, around 92% of which are singletons, and around 1.5% rests with the top ten. Treatment given: around 19 received Ad26.COV2.S at low or high dose, single or two shots; about 5 received placebo; per-sample allocation not given. Samples analyzed were those drawn on day 63 after the first vaccine or placebo injection. Source: peripheral blood, taken in a trial of Ad26.COV2.S vaccine versus placebo. The receptors shown here come from a person aged 18 to 59 who received the Ad26.COV2.S COVID-19 vaccine or a placebo.

CDR3: CASSLETGTETQYF. As DNA, the CDR3 is TGCGCCAGCAGCTTGGAGACGGGGACAGAGACCCAGTACTTC. This chain links TRBV5-1 with TRBJ2-5; TRBD1 or TRBD2 may be the D gene (5 bases each). Trimming left V 0 bases short and J 4 bases short, with 10 bases between. The CDR3 is 14 residues long. The germline V gene encodes CDR1 SGHRS and CDR2 YFSETQ.

CDR3 nucleotides: TGTGCCACCAGGGAGGCTAGCACAGATACGCAGTATTTT. Translating it yields CATREASTDTQYF. V usage is TRBV24-1 and J usage is TRBJ2-3; D might be TRBD2 (5 bases). Between the trimmed V and J ends, which lost 7 bases and 0 bases, there was a span of 7 bases. The CDR3 consists of 13 residues. Germline V gene data show CDR1 as KGHDR and CDR2 as SFDVKD.

The sample holds a few counts of this clone. The chain employs TRBV3-1 (or the pseudogene TRBV3-2) and TRBJ1-2, with D maybe TRBD1 (6 bases). CDR3 length: 11 amino acids. V lost 5 bases and J 5 bases, leaving 6 bases between the germline ends. Germline V lookup: CDR1 LGHDT, CDR2 YNNKEL (reference sequence). The CDR3 DNA is TGTGCCAGCAGCGGACAGTATGGCTACACCTTC. Residues: CASSGQYGYTF.

The genes are TRBV6-5 and TRBJ2-6; perhaps TRBD1 as D (5 bases). Germline V lookup: CDR1 MNHEY, CDR2 SVGAGI. The V end was cut by 4 bases, the J end by 2 bases, with 9 bases between. The CDR3 is made up of 15 amino acids. The CDR3 loop reads CASSSTVTGANVLTF. The DNA for the CDR3 is TGTGCCAGCAGTTCGACAGTCACTGGGGCCAACGTCCTGACTTTC.

V is TRBV10-3 and J is TRBJ1-2, with 7 bases lining up with TRBD1. Per germline, CDR1 ENHRY and CDR2 SYGVKD. The junction had 7 bases not matched to a gene; V was cut back by 1 base and J by 8 bases. This CDR3 contains 14 residues. CDR3 DNA sequence: TGTGCCATCAGTGAGTTGACAGGGAGGGACGGCTACACCTTC. Protein: CAISELTGRDGYTF.

V and J are TRBV5-8 and TRBJ2-3; the D gene is possibly TRBD1 (6 bases). This CDR3 contains 16 residues. Trimming left V 5 bases short and J 0 bases short, with 16 bases between. In germline, CDR1 is SGHTS, CDR2 YDEGEE. The CDR3 DNA follows: TGTGCCAGCAGGCCCAGGGGACCGGGAAGCACAGATACGCAGTATTTT. This translates into CASRPRGPGSTDTQYF.

This clone is a singleton in its sample. J is TRBJ2-2 and V is TRBV27, with a tentative D call TRBD2 (5 bases). The CDR3 is 17 amino acids. CDR1 and CDR2 (germline): MNHEY, SMNVEV (reference sequence). Trimming took 1 base from V and 0 from J, leaving 12 bases between them. CDR3 nucleotide sequence: TGTGCCAGCAGTTTATTGCGTTCGGGATCGAACACCGGGGAGCTGTTTTTT. Amino acid sequence: CASSLLRSGSNTGELFF.

The chain recombines TRBV7-2 with TRBJ2-7; possible D gene TRBD2, 5 bases. The V and J ends lost 3 bases and 6 bases respectively, with 18 bases between them. This CDR3 spans 15 amino acids. The V gene's germline CDR1 is SGHTA and CDR2 FQGNSA. The CDR3 sequence: CASSFNGYTAGEQYF. The CDR3 DNA is TGTGCCAGCAGCTTTAACGGGTATACGGCGGGCGAGCAGTACTTC.

V gene TRBV4-2 combines with J gene TRBJ2-3; D possibly matches TRBD1 or TRBD2 (5 bases each). V was pared by 0 bases and J by 6 bases, with 7 bases between. Germline-derived CDR1 and CDR2 are LGHNA and YNFKEQ. This CDR3 is 13 amino acids long. The CDR3 sequence: CASSQDEGDTQYF. For the CDR3, the DNA is TGTGCCAGCAGCCAAGATGAGGGGGATACGCAGTATTTT.

This clone was seen more than once but under ten times. Within the sample, other DNA sequences also encode this same CDR3. The chain uses TRBV27 and TRBJ1-5; no clear D. The CDR3 runs to 15 residues. Germline V CDR1 and CDR2: MNHEY, SMNVEV (reference sequence). V was pared by 3 bases and J by 0 bases, with 9 bases between. CDR3 sequence (DNA): TGTGCCAGCAGTTTGGCAGGTTATAGCAATCAGCCCCAGCATTTT. Translation: CASSLAGYSNQPQHF.

The CDR3 protein is CASSLSNPETQYF. The CDR3, as DNA: TGTGCCAGCAGTCTTAGCAACCCAGAGACCCAGTACTTC. V gene TRBV6-5 combines with J gene TRBJ2-5; D is unresolved. Germline lookup yields CDR1 MNHEY and CDR2 SVGAGI. Trimming cost V 5 bases and J 4 bases, with 11 bases left between them. The CDR3 contains 13 residues.

The rearrangement uses TRBV19 and TRBJ2-2; no clear D. Trimming removed 6 bases at V and 4 bases at J, with 12 bases between. The germline gives CDR1 LNHDA, CDR2 SQIVND (reference sequence). The CDR3 sequence is 14 residues long. CDR3 protein: CASRPHVSTGELFF. The CDR3 nucleotides are TGTGCCAGTAGGCCCCATGTGTCCACCGGGGAGCTGTTTTTT. Full variable domain (outside the CDR3, taken from reference TRBV19 and TRBJ2-2): DGGITQSPKYLFRKEGQNVTLSCEQNLNHDAMYWYRQDPGQGLRLIYYSQIVNDFQKGDIAEGYSVSREKKESFPLTVTSAQKNPTAFYLCASRPHVSTGELFFGEGSRLTVL.

This chain uses TRBV6-5 with TRBJ1-4; 7 bases line up with TRBD1. Germline V gives CDR1 MNHEY, CDR2 SVGAGI. The CDR3 length is 13 residues. The ends lost 5 bases at V and 8 bases at J; junction bases unmatched: 5. Here the CDR3 DNA reads TGTGCCAGCAGTCGCACGACAGGGGAAAAACTGTTTTTT. As protein: CASSRTTGEKLFF.

CDR3 coding DNA: TGTGCCAGCAGCCAAGAACTCGCTTACTACAATGAGCAGTTCTTC. Protein product: CASSQELAYYNEQFF. V usage is TRBV3-1 (or the pseudogene TRBV3-2) and J usage is TRBJ2-1; no reliable D call. V gave up 0 bases and J gave up 3 bases, with 9 bases separating them. There are 15 residues in the CDR3. Germline V gene data show CDR1 as LGHDT and CDR2 as YNNKEL (reference sequence).

The rearrangement uses TRBV7-2 and TRBJ2-5, with a possible D match to TRBD1 (7 bases). The CDR3 has 17 amino acids. Germline loops: CDR1 SGHTA, CDR2 FQGNSA. V was shortened by 5 bases and J by 5 bases, with 24 bases between the two germline ends. Here the CDR3 reads CASSPAAGGISAETQYF. CDR3 coding DNA: TGTGCCAGCAGCCCTGCGGCAGGGGGGATTAGTGCGGAGACCCAGTACTTC.

The chain joins TRBV19 to TRBJ2-1; tentatively, D is TRBD2 (6 bases). Germline CDR1 reads LNHDA; CDR2 reads SQIVND (reference sequence). The CDR3 covers 15 residues. Deletions cut 3 bases from V and 1 base from J, with 10 bases between. The CDR3 DNA follows: TGTGCCAGTAGTATTTTAGGAGGGTCCTACAATGAGCAGTTCTTC. Its protein is CASSILGGSYNEQFF.

CDR3 DNA sequence: TGTGCCAGCAGCTTAGCGGACAGGAGGCGAGGAGCTTTCTTT. This codes for CASSLADRRRGAFF. The J gene is TRBJ1-1, the V gene TRBV7-2, with 7 nucleotides matching TRBD1. This CDR3 region has 14 residues. The V and J ends lost 0 bases and 10 bases, in that order; junction bases with no gene match: 8. Germline CDR1 is SGHTA and CDR2 is FQGNSA.

The V and J genes are TRBV9 and TRBJ1-3; 9 nucleotides align to TRBD1. CDR3 length: 17 amino acids. The V gene's germline CDR1 is SGDLS and CDR2 YYNGEE. V lost 0 bases, J lost 5 bases, and 9 bases stayed unmatched. The CDR3 region has the DNA TGTGCCAGCAGCGTAGGGGTCTCGGGGACAGGGAGAAACACCATATATTTT. Translation gives CASSVGVSGTGRNTIYF.

The chain carries TRBV19 and TRBJ2-7; D may be TRBD1 or TRBD2 (6 bases each). Germline values: CDR1 LNHDA, CDR2 SQIVND (reference sequence). The CDR3 totals 13 residues. Trimming cost V 10 bases and J 6 bases, with 19 bases left between them. CDR3 region: CATSPSRGREQYF. The DNA for the CDR3 is TGTGCCACCTCCCCGAGCCGGGGGCGCGAGCAGTACTTC.

The rearrangement joins TRBV5-6 to TRBJ2-7; D gene uncertain. Trimming took 1 base from V and 6 from J, leaving 8 bases between them. The CDR3 contains 12 residues. Germline CDR1 SGHDT, CDR2 YYEEEE. CDR3 amino acids: CASSLLFTEQYF. The CDR3 coding sequence is TGTGCCAGCAGCTTGCTGTTCACCGAGCAGTACTTC.

V usage is TRBV7-9 and J usage is TRBJ1-1; no definite D call. V lost 0 bases to trimming and J lost 4 bases, with 9 bases between them. The germline CDR1 and CDR2 sequences are SEHNR and FQNEAQ (reference sequence). The CDR3 sequence is 14 residues long. The CDR3 loop reads CASSLAGSLTEAFF. CDR3 in DNA: TGTGCCAGCAGCTTAGCGGGTAGCCTCACTGAAGCTTTCTTT.

This chain joins TRBV6-5 and TRBJ1-6; TRBD1 might be the D (5 bases). Trimming cost V 7 bases and J 14 bases, with 15 bases left between them. From germline, CDR1 is MNHEY and CDR2 SVGAGI. This CDR3 region has 12 residues. This chain's CDR3 is CASTTGPRALHF. The CDR3 nucleotides read TGTGCCAGCACCACGGGGCCAAGGGCCCTCCACTTT.